This record looks at one T cell receptor (beta chain) sequence and its context. What this receptor recognizes is not known. Base qualities are not at hand, and no much larger clone is one base apart. The data belong to a study of control samples from healthy donors and cancer patients (TCRdb year 2020). Library preparation was by the immunoSEQ multiplex PCR assay. The table comes from immuneACCESS by way of TCRdb, which keeps in-frame sequences with V and J called. Part of the clones is missing from these tables; in studies checked, under half for an unresolved V gene and the rest for unknown reasons. This sample is represented by 100,000 to 150,000 clones; more than 85% of them were singletons. Around 2% of the sample lies in the top ten. V has 2 bases trimmed and J has 4 bases trimmed; junction bases matching no gene number 11. For CDR1 and CDR2, the germline V gene (reference sequence) lists GTSNPN and SVGIG. Including the terminal cysteine and phenylalanine, the CDR3 comprises 18 residues. Only the CDR3 DNA stays, 54 bases, in frame from base 1.

Material for sequencing was blood. The chain links TRBV30 with TRBJ2-5; 15 bases in the middle match TRBD2. The sequence was obtained from a man younger than 35 in good health. Here the CDR3 is given as CAWSFSGLAGGRRETQYF. The DNA sequence is as follows: TGTGCCTGGAGTTTCTCGGGACTAGCGGGAGGACGGCGAGAGACCCAGTACTTC.